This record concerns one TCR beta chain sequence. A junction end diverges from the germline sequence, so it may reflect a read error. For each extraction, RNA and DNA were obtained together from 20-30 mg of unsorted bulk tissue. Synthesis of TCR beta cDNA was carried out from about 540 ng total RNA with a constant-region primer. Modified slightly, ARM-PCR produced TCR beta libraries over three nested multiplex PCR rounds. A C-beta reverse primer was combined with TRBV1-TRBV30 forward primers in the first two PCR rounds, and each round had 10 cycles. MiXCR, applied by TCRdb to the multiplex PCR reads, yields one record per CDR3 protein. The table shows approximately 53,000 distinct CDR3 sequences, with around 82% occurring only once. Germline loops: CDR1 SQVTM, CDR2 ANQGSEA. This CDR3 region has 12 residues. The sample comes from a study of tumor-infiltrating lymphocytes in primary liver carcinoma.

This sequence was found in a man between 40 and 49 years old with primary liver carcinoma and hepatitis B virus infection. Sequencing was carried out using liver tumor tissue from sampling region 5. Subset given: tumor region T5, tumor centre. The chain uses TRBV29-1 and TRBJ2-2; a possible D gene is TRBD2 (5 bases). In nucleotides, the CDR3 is TGCAGTGTTATGGGTAACACCGGGGAGCTGTGTTTT. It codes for CSVMGNTGELCF.